What follows is one T cell receptor (beta chain) and its context. This sample is drawn from a study of T cells after yellow fever vaccination. Deletions cut 6 bases from V and 2 bases from J, with 16 bases between. Germline CDR1 is LGHNA and CDR2 is YSLEER. This CDR3 comprises 15 residues. MiXCR was run by TCRdb on the 5' RACE reads, yielding one entry per CDR3 protein. Among approximately 120,000 distinct CDR3 sequences listed, 13% to 15% were seen once. The receptor was derived from a man aged 18 to 29 who received the YFV17D yellow fever vaccine. The chain has TRBV4-3 and TRBJ1-1, with D hard to call. The sequencing used CD8+ T cells sorted from PBMCs, collected 5 days after the yellow fever booster vaccination. In DNA form, the CDR3 reads TGCGCCAGCAGTCCGAGTTGGACGGTTAACACTGAAGCTTTCTTT. As protein: CASSPSWTVNTEAFF.